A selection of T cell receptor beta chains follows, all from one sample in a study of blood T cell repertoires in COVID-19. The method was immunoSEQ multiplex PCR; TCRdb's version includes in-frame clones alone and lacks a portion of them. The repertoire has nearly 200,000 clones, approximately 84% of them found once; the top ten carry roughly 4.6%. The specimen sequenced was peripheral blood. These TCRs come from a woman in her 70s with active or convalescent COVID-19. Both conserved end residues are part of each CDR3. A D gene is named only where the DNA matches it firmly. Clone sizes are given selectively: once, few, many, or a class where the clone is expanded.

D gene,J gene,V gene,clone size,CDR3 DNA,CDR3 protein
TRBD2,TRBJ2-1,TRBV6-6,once,TGTGCCAGCAGCGGGACTAGCGGGGCCTACAATGAGCAGTTCTTC,CASSGTSGAYNEQFF
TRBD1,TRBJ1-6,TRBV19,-,TGTGCCAGTAGTATACGCGGTCCCCGACAGGGGAAGGGTAATTCACCCCTCCACTTT,CASSIRGPRQGKGNSPLHF
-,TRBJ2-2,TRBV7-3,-,TGTGCCAGCAGCTTAACCAGGCCCACCTCCACCGGGGAGCTGTTTTTT,CASSLTRPTSTGELFF
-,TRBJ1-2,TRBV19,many,TGTGCCAGTAGTATCGGACAATCCCTTACTAACTATGGCTACACCTTC,CASSIGQSLTNYGYTF
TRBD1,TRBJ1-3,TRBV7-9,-,TGTGCCAGCAGCTTAGGACAGGGAGAAGGAAACACCATATATTTT,CASSLGQGEGNTIYF
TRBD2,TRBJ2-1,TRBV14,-,TGTGCCAGCAGCCAAGTCCCAGCGGGATTTATTATCGGGGGTAATGAGCAGTTCTTC,CASSQVPAGFIIGGNEQFF
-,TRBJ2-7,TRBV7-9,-,TGTGCCAGCAGCTTAGCGGGCAGCGGATCCTACGAGCAGTACTTC,CASSLAGSGSYEQYF
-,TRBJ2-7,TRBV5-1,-,TGCGCCAGCAGCTTGCAGGGGATGAAGGGCTACGAGCAGTACTTC,CASSLQGMKGYEQYF
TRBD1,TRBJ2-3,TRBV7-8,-,TGTGCCAGCAGCTCACTAATACAGGGGGCGGTAGATACGCAGTATTTT,CASSSLIQGAVDTQYF
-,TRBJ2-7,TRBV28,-,TGTGCCAGCAGTTTAGATCAGTACGAGCAGTACTTC,CASSLDQYEQYF
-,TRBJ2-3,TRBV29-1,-,TGCAGCGCTGTGACTGGGGACTCCATCGATACGCAGTATTTT,CSAVTGDSIDTQYF
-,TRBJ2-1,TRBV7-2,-,TGTGCCAGCAGCCTCAGCCAGGGAAGCGATGAGCAGTTCTTC,CASSLSQGSDEQFF
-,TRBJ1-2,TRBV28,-,TGTGCCAGCACCGGAATGGGCTCTGGCTACACCTTC,CASTGMGSGYTF
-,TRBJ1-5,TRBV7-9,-,TGTGCCAGCAGCTCGTGGGAGGGGCATCAGCCCCAGCATTTT,CASSSWEGHQPQHF
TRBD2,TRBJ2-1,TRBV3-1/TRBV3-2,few,TGTGCCAGCAGCCCCTTTAGTGGCGGGAGTGGAGGCTACAATGAGCAGTTCTTC,CASSPFSGGSGGYNEQFF
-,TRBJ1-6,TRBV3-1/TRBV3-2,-,TGTGCCAGCAGCCAAGGTGGCCAGTATTCACCCCTCCACTTT,CASSQGGQYSPLHF
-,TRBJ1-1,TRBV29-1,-,TGCAGCGTCAACGAGATGAACACTGAAGCTTTCTTT,CSVNEMNTEAFF
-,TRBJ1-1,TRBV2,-,TGTGCCAGCATCCAGTTCACTGAAGCTTTCTTT,CASIQFTEAFF
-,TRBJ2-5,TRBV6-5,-,TGTGCCAGCGCGCCAACTAGCACACCTGGAGAGACCCAGTACTTC,CASAPTSTPGETQYF
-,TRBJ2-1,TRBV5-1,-,TGCGCCAGCAGCTTAGGAGGAGGCGACAATGAGCAGTTCTTC,CASSLGGGDNEQFF
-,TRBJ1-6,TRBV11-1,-,TGTGCCAGCAGCCGCGGGAGCTCCTATAATTCACCCCTCCACTTT,CASSRGSSYNSPLHF
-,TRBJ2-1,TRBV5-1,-,TGCGCCAGCAGCTTTACCCAGGTCGGTGAGCAGTTCTTC,CASSFTQVGEQFF
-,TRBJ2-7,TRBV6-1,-,TGTGCCAGCAGTGAACAGGGCTACGAGCAGTACTTC,CASSEQGYEQYF